These T cell receptor beta chains were read from a single sample in a study of CD8 T cells in Susac syndrome. TCRdb recomputed calls from the immunoSEQ multiplex PCR reads with MiXCR, one row per CDR3 protein. The sample shows some 68,000 distinct CDR3 sequences, 85% to 95% of them seen only once. The specimen was CD4+ T cells from PBMCs. Receptor source: a human donor with Susac syndrome. Each CDR3 is given with its conserved first and last residue. A D gene is named only where the DNA matches it firmly. Clone size is not always given. Where it is, it says once, few, many or a class for expanded clones.

CDR3nt	CDR3aa	j_gene	d_gene	abundance	v_gene
TGTGCCAGCAGTTTCCCCAGCTCGAAAAAGACCCAGTACTTC	CASSFPSSKKTQYF	TRBJ2-5	NA	NA	TRBV28
TGCAGTGCTTCCCAAGGAGACAGGGCGGACGAAAAACTGTTTTTT	CSASQGDRADEKLFF	TRBJ1-4	TRBD1	NA	TRBV20-1
TGTGCCAGCATGCCCGGGACTAGCGGGGTTGAGCAGTACTTC	CASMPGTSGVEQYF	TRBJ2-7	TRBD2	once	TRBV12-3/TRBV12-4
TGTGCCAGCAGCTTCGTGGTTGTTTCGGACAATGAGCAGTTCTTC	CASSFVVVSDNEQFF	TRBJ2-1	NA	NA	TRBV7-2
TGCAGCGTCAAACAGGGAAGCTTGACTCAGCCCCAGCATTTT	CSVKQGSLTQPQHF	TRBJ1-5	NA	NA	TRBV20-1
TGTGCCAGCCTCTCGAGGTCAGGGGGCGGATTCTATGGCTACACCTTC	CASLSRSGGGFYGYTF	TRBJ1-2	TRBD1	once	TRBV28
TGTGCCAGCAGTGACCGGTCCTTCTACGAGCAGTACTTC	CASSDRSFYEQYF	TRBJ2-7	NA	NA	TRBV6-5
TGCGCCAGCAGCCAAGTAGGGGAGCCCTCCTACAATGAGCAGTTCTTC	CASSQVGEPSYNEQFF	TRBJ2-1	NA	once	TRBV4-3
TGTGCCAGCAGTGCCCTGGACAGAGAAACTGAAGCTTTCTTT	CASSALDRETEAFF	TRBJ1-1	NA	NA	TRBV28
TGCAGGGCCCTAGCGGGGAACACAGATACGCAGTATTTT	CRALAGNTDTQYF	TRBJ2-3	TRBD2	NA	TRBV20-1
TGCGCCAGCAGTCAACCCAGGAAAGGGGACCCTCCGAGGACCCCCTTAGGAGGGTTCTTC	CASSQPRKGDPPRTPLGGFF	TRBJ2-1	NA	NA	TRBV23-1
TGTGCCAGCAGCCTCATTTCCGGGACAGTGGCTGAAGCTTTCTTT	CASSLISGTVAEAFF	TRBJ1-1	TRBD1	NA	TRBV2
TGTGCCAGCTCACCAAACCACGAGCAGTACTTC	CASSPNHEQYF	TRBJ2-7	NA	NA	TRBV18
TGTGCCAGCAGCTTAATGTCTAGCGGGAGGGAAACCTACACCGGGGAGCTGTTTTTT	CASSLMSSGRETYTGELFF	TRBJ2-2	TRBD2	NA	TRBV7-2
TGTGCCAGTAGTTGGGACAGCAGCACAGATACGCAGTATTTT	CASSWDSSTDTQYF	TRBJ2-3	TRBD1	NA	TRBV19
TGCAGCGTTGGCTCTCGGCAAATAAACACTGAAGCTTTCTTT	CSVGSRQINTEAFF	TRBJ1-1	NA	NA	TRBV29-1
TGTGCCAGCAGGGGGACAGGGTACTACGAGCAGTACTTC	CASRGTGYYEQYF	TRBJ2-7	TRBD1	few	TRBV7-2
TGTGCCAGCAGCTTACTCAACACCGGGGAGCTGTTTTTT	CASSLLNTGELFF	TRBJ2-2	NA	NA	TRBV7-9
TGCGCCAGCAGCCAAGGCACGGAGGACAGGGTGACTCCTACGCAGTATTTT	CASSQGTEDRVTPTQYF	TRBJ2-3	TRBD1	NA	TRBV4-3
TGTGCCAGCAGCCTGGAGGGGGACAGGACTGAAGCTTTCTTT	CASSLEGDRTEAFF	TRBJ1-1	TRBD1	NA	TRBV3-1
TGTGCCAGCAGCTCGTCAGGGGGTGAAGCTTTCTTT	CASSSSGGEAFF	TRBJ1-1	TRBD1	NA	TRBV7-3
TGTGCCGCCCGGCCTGGGGGAGAGCCCCAGCATTTT	CAARPGGEPQHF	TRBJ1-5	NA	NA	TRBV28
TGCAGTGCTAGTTCCGGTCCGATTAACTATGGCTACACCTTC	CSASSGPINYGYTF	TRBJ1-2	NA	once	TRBV20-1
TGCAGTGCTAGAGATCGTACAGGGGGCCGAGTAACGTATGGCTACACCTTC	CSARDRTGGRVTYGYTF	TRBJ1-2	TRBD1	NA	TRBV20-1
TGTGCCAGCAGCCAAAGGCAGACGTATCGTGACTATGGCTACACCTTC	CASSQRQTYRDYGYTF	TRBJ1-2	NA	NA	TRBV3-1
TGCAGTGCTAGAGATATGGCAGGGGCGCGAGAGACCCAGTACTTC	CSARDMAGARETQYF	TRBJ2-5	NA	NA	TRBV20-1
TGTGCCAGCAAGGCGAGTCTAGCGGTGAGAGAGCAGTTCTTC	CASKASLAVREQFF	TRBJ2-1	TRBD2	NA	TRBV28
TGTGCCAGCATCGCAAAGTGGCCCGAAGTGTCCAACGAGCAGTACTTC	CASIAKWPEVSNEQYF	TRBJ2-7	NA	NA	TRBV5-6
TGTGCCAGCTCACCATTTGGGGGTTACGAGCAGTACTTC	CASSPFGGYEQYF	TRBJ2-7	NA	once	TRBV18
TGTGCCAGCAGAAATCTTGGCTACACCTTC	CASRNLGYTF	TRBJ1-2	NA	NA	TRBV6-2/TRBV6-3
TGTGCCACCTCGGGTGACGGGGATCATACGCAGTATTTT	CATSGDGDHTQYF	TRBJ2-3	NA	NA	TRBV2
TGTGCCAGCAGCTTGACAGGGTCCCCTAATGAAAAACTGTTTTTT	CASSLTGSPNEKLFF	TRBJ1-4	TRBD1	NA	TRBV7-2
TGTGCCAGCAGTCTGACGTCTAATGAAAAACTGTTTTTT	CASSLTSNEKLFF	TRBJ1-4	NA	few	TRBV27
TGTGCCAGCAGTCTACCCCCCACATATGGCTACACCTTC	CASSLPPTYGYTF	TRBJ1-2	NA	NA	TRBV12-3/TRBV12-4
TGCAGCGTAGAGCGGGGAGAAGCTTTCTTT	CSVERGEAFF	TRBJ1-1	NA	NA	TRBV29-1
TGTGCCAGCAGCGGACAGGTGGCGGGCAATCAGCCCCAGCATTTT	CASSGQVAGNQPQHF	TRBJ1-5	TRBD1	once	TRBV6-2/TRBV6-3
TGTGCCAGCAGTTACCCGAGGGGGGGGCTCACTGAAGCTTTCTTT	CASSYPRGGLTEAFF	TRBJ1-1	NA	NA	TRBV6-2/TRBV6-3
TGCGCCAGCAGCCAATCAGAGGGGGGACAGCTCACCGGGGAGCTGTTTTTT	CASSQSEGGQLTGELFF	TRBJ2-2	NA	NA	TRBV4-3
TGTGCCATCAGTGAGTCGAGGGACAGGGTTAGAAACACTGAAGCTTTCTTT	CAISESRDRVRNTEAFF	TRBJ1-1	TRBD1	NA	TRBV10-3
TGTGCCAGCAGTTTTGGAGGGGGCCTCCTCAGGGGTGAGCAGTTCTTC	CASSFGGGLLRGEQFF	TRBJ2-1	NA	NA	TRBV28
TGCAGTGCTAGGACTAGCGGGTTAACCCAGTACTTC	CSARTSGLTQYF	TRBJ2-5	TRBD2	NA	TRBV20-1
TGTGCCAGCAGCCCCCAGACAGGGAGGCTCGTTGAGACCCAGTACTTC	CASSPQTGRLVETQYF	TRBJ2-5	NA	NA	TRBV3-1
TGCAGCGTTGTGGGGACCGGCACCTACGAGCAGTACTTC	CSVVGTGTYEQYF	TRBJ2-7	NA	NA	TRBV29-1
TGTGCCAGCAGCTTGGGATCTAGGCAGCTTTCTAACTATGGCTACACCTTC	CASSLGSRQLSNYGYTF	TRBJ1-2	NA	once	TRBV5-6
TGTGCCAGCCGGCAGGGACACTACAATGAGCAGTTCTTC	CASRQGHYNEQFF	TRBJ2-1	NA	NA	TRBV7-9
TGTGCCAGCAGTTACTCCAGGGGGCAGGGACCGACCCGATCACCCCTCCACTTT	CASSYSRGQGPTRSPLHF	TRBJ1-6	TRBD1	NA	TRBV6-5
TGTGCCAGCTCACCTACCGGTACACTCGATTTCTCTGGAAACACCATATATTTT	CASSPTGTLDFSGNTIYF	TRBJ1-3	NA	NA	TRBV18
TGTGCCAGCTCACCACCGATGACGGGATCTGGGGCCAACGTCCTGACTTTC	CASSPPMTGSGANVLTF	TRBJ2-6	NA	NA	TRBV18
TGTGCCAGCAGCTTGCGATCCACCGGGGAGCTGTTTTTT	CASSLRSTGELFF	TRBJ2-2	NA	NA	TRBV5-6